This T cell receptor (beta chain) was captured by sequencing in a study of CD8+CD57+ T cells in acquired aplastic anemia. Whole-study context: When averaged, DNA from sorted CD4+ and CD8+ cells came to 3 to 4 ug.

From germline, CDR1 is LNHDA and CDR2 SQIVND (reference sequence). The CDR3 has 12 amino acids, counting both end residues. According to the study, genomic DNA was the template for TCR beta VDJ and CDR3 profiling. TCRdb called the reads again in MiXCR, with one record for every CDR3 protein. This sample has 400,000 to 500,000 distinct CDR3 sequences, with under 80% found just once. As regards this clonotype: This CDR3 fails to terminate in the conserved phenylalanine or tryptophan, so it likely reflects a read error. It is unclear where the CDR3 begins or ends on the DNA, so no DNA is shown, and the CDR3 is as TCRdb lists it.

The sample taken for sequencing was sorted CD4+, CD8+, or CD8+CD57+ T cells (not recorded which) from PBMCs. The chain couples TRBV19 to TRBJ1-5. This sequence originates from a human donor in good health, serving as a control. The CDR3 sequence: CASSIGDEPQQS.